This T cell receptor (beta chain) was sequenced during a study of molecular identifiers for immune sequencing clone quantification. V gave up 1 base and J gave up 0 bases, with 10 bases separating them. Germline CDR1 reads SNHLY; CDR2 reads FYNNEI. CDR3 size: 15 residues. The table lists this clonotype with a few counts. One entry per CDR3 protein, called by TCRdb with MiXCR from the PCR reads. The data hold about half a million distinct CDR3 sequences, with around 23% observed a single time. The rearrangement uses TRBV2 and TRBJ2-7; D is ambiguous. The clonotype comes from a human donor in good health. Some libraries in this study had Jurkat cell RNA spiked in. Sequenced material: naive CD8+ T cells from blood, with Jurkat cell RNA spiked in. Subset: FACS-sorted CD8+CD4-CCR7+CD45RA+ naive T cells. The CDR3 is CASSEGPASSYEQYF. The CDR3, as DNA: TGTGCCAGCAGTGAAGGTCCGGCAAGCTCCTACGAGCAGTACTTC. The full variable domain, completed using reference TRBV2 and TRBJ2-7, is EPEVTQTPSHQVTQMGQEVILRCVPISNHLYFYWYRQILGQKVEFLVSFYNNEISEKSEIFDDQFSVERPDGSNFTLKIRSTKLEDSAMYFCASSEGPASSYEQYFGPGTRLTVT.